These 5 T cell receptor beta chains came from one sample sequenced in a study of T cell responses to AZD1222 COVID-19 vaccine (dated by TCRdb to the early 2020s). This sample's time point label indicates: about 28 days (+/-7) after the second vaccine dose. Reading the label with the study, this specimen's treatment or condition is: meningococcal conjugate vaccine given as trial control. Libraries were constructed by the immunoSEQ multiplex PCR assay. In its TCRdb copy, this immuneACCESS table keeps in-frame sequences only and misses some clones. Where compared with another copy, unresolved V genes explain less than half of these, and the others have no known cause. Here the sample has about 64,000 clones; 90% to 95% occur a single time. Less than 7% of the sample lies in the top ten. Sequencing used peripheral blood, obtained 28 days after the second dose of the MenACWY control vaccine. The receptors stem from an adult who received the MenACWY meningococcal vaccine as a control.

The chain joins TRBV7-3 to TRBJ2-2; D gene uncertain. The ends were cut back, 2 bases at V and 8 bases at J, with 0 bases in the middle. The germline V gene encodes CDR1 SGHTA and CDR2 FQGTGA. CDR3 length: 10 amino acids. This chain's CDR3 is CASSLGELFF. The CDR3 DNA follows: TGTGCCAGCAGCTTAGGGGAGCTGTTTTTT.

This rearrangement joins TRBV6-6 to TRBJ2-7, with D perhaps matching TRBD1 (6 bases). Germline CDR1 reads MNHNY; CDR2 reads SVGAGI (reference sequence). V was cut by 7 bases and J by 1 base, with 14 bases left in between. The CDR3 extends over 14 amino acids. The CDR3 region has the DNA TGTGCCAGCACCCACGACAGGCTATCCTACGAGCAGTACTTC. This gives the protein CASTHDRLSYEQYF.

This clone was observed a single time. This sequence joins TRBV2 and TRBJ2-1; a weak D match, TRBD2 (5 bases). Trimming removed 6 bases from V and 4 bases from J, with 7 bases in between. The CDR3 spans 12 residues. Germline lookup yields CDR1 SNHLY and CDR2 FYNNEI. The CDR3 reads CASRDSYNEQFF. The DNA for the CDR3 is TGTGCCAGCAGGGACTCTTACAATGAGCAGTTCTTC.

This clone was seen a single time. V and J are TRBV21-1 and TRBJ2-1; the table's D call TRBD2 went unverified against the DNA. TRBV21-1 is tagged as a pseudogene. The CDR3 contains 19 residues. CDR3 coding DNA: TGTGCCAGCAGCTCGGGAGCAGGGCCCCTAGCGGGAGTCCGGTATGAGCAGTTCTTC. Translated, it gives CASSSGAGPLAGVRYEQFF.

This chain connects TRBV6-5 to TRBJ2-7; TRBD2 aligns across 8 bases. The V segment lost 7 bases and the J segment 3 bases; nucleotides outside the gene matches: 8. The germline gives CDR1 MNHEY, CDR2 SVGAGI. The CDR3 runs 14 residues. The CDR3 coding sequence is TGTGCCAGCAATATTCGGGAGGGCATCTACGAGCAGTACTTC. Translating gives CASNIREGIYEQYF.